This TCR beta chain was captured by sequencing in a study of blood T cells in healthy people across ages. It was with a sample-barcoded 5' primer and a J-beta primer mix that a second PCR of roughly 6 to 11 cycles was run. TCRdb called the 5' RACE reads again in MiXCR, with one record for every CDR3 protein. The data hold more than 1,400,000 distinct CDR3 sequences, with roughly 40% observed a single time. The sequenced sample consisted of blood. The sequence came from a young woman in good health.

This CDR3 is CASSFLPIAGASADTQYF. The CDR3 DNA follows: TGTGCCAGCAGCTTCCTGCCGATAGCGGGAGCAAGCGCAGATACGCAGTATTTT. The chain is built from TRBV7-9 and TRBJ2-3, with TRBD2 matching over 9 bases. Germline CDR1 SEHNR, CDR2 FQNEAQ (reference sequence). The CDR3 sequence is 18 residues long. Trimming at V came to 3 bases and at J to 4 bases, leaving 14 bases not matched to a gene.